Below are 8 T cell receptor beta chains sequenced from a single sample in a study of graft-versus-host responses after intestinal transplantation. Sequenced by immunoSEQ multiplex PCR; TCRdb stores in-frame clones only, minus some. The sample holds some 100,000 clones, 85% to 95% seen once. No cognate antigen is known for these TCRs. Sequencing was performed on unstimulated CD8+ T cells sorted from spleen or lymph node cells, taken before transplant. All receptors come from a human donor who was the organ donor for an intestinal transplant.

V usage is TRBV10-1 and J usage is TRBJ2-3, with D maybe TRBD2 (5 bases). The CDR3 is 13 residues long. V was pared by 8 bases and J by 7 bases, with 16 bases between. Germline V gene lookup returns CDR1 WNHNN and CDR2 SYGVQD (reference sequence). The CDR3 is CASPLLLENTQYF. The CDR3 nucleotides are TGCGCCAGCCCCTTATTACTAGAGAATACGCAGTATTTT.

The chain joins TRBV19 to TRBJ2-1; a possible D gene is TRBD1 (6 bases). Trimming cost V 3 bases and J 3 bases, with 15 bases left between them. The CDR3 spans 16 residues. Germline V gene data show CDR1 as LNHDA and CDR2 as SQIVND (reference sequence). The CDR3 here is CASSMSFRGFYNEQFF. CDR3 DNA sequence: TGTGCCAGTAGTATGAGTTTCAGGGGTTTCTACAATGAGCAGTTCTTC.

CDR3 sequence: CASSGTFFDEQFF. In DNA, the CDR3 is TGTGCCAGCAGTGGGACTTTCTTCGATGAGCAGTTCTTC. V gene TRBV6-1 combines with J gene TRBJ2-1, with D perhaps TRBD2 (5 bases). Trimming took off 4 bases at V and 8 bases at J, with 12 bases between the two ends. Germline V gives CDR1 MNHNS, CDR2 SASEGT. The CDR3 runs to 13 residues.

The chain recombines TRBV27 with TRBJ1-3; TRBD1 is a possible D gene (5 bases). The CDR3 consists of 15 residues. The germline gives CDR1 MNHEY, CDR2 SMNVEV (reference sequence). Trimming removed 0 bases at V and 1 base at J, with 7 bases between. The CDR3 protein is CASSLSPGSGNTIYF. CDR3 DNA: TGTGCCAGCAGTTTATCTCCAGGGTCTGGAAACACCATATATTTT.

The rearrangement joins TRBV28 to TRBJ1-2, with D tentatively TRBD1 (6 bases). CDR1 MDHEN and CDR2 SYDVKM come from the germline V gene. The CDR3 length is 11 residues. The ends were cut back, 3 bases at V and 10 bases at J, with 9 bases in the middle. CDR3 sequence reads: CASSFKGVYTF. The CDR3 coding sequence is TGTGCCAGCAGTTTTAAGGGGGTCTACACCTTC.

J is TRBJ2-1 and V is TRBV10-3; maybe TRBD2 (5 bases). V lost 1 base to trimming and J lost 8 bases, with 15 bases between them. The germline gives CDR1 ENHRY, CDR2 SYGVKD. The CDR3 runs 15 residues. CDR3 in amino acids: CAISELRELNYEQFF. The CDR3 nucleotides are TGTGCCATCAGTGAGTTGAGGGAGTTGAACTATGAGCAGTTCTTC.

The rearrangement joins TRBV7-3 to TRBJ2-7; D may be TRBD1 (5 bases). Trimming left V 2 bases short and J 2 bases short, with 10 bases between. The CDR3 runs 14 residues. Germline CDR1 is SGHTA and CDR2 is FQGTGA. Here the CDR3 DNA reads TGTGCCAGCAGCTTACAGGGTGGGGCCTACGAGCAGTACTTC. Its translation: CASSLQGGAYEQYF. The whole variable domain, remainder taken from reference TRBV7-3 and TRBJ2-7, is GAGVSQTPSNKVTEKGKYVELRCDPISGHTALYWYRQSLGQGPEFLIYFQGTGAADDSGLPNDRFFAVRPEGSVSTLKIQRTERGDSAVYLCASSLQGGAYEQYFGPGTRLTVT.

The chain employs TRBV4-1 and TRBJ2-1, with 8 positions matching TRBD2. Germline CDR1 and CDR2: MGHRA and YSYEKL. V shed 3 bases and J 9 bases; nucleotides not matched to a gene: 16. The CDR3 spans 17 residues. CDR3 nucleotides: TGCGCCAGCAGCCATAGGACTAGCCTCCTGATGGCTGCTGAGCAGTTCTTC. This codes for CASSHRTSLLMAAEQFF.